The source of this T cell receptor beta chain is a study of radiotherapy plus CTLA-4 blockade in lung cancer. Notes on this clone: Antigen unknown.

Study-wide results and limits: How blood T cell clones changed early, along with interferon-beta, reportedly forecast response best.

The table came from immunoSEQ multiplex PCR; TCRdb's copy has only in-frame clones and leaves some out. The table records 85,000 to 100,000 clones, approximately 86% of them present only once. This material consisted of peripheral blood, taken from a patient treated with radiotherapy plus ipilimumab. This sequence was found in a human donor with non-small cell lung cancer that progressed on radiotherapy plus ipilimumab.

In nucleotides, the CDR3 is TGTGCCATCAGTGAGTCAGGCGGTTGGGAGCTGTTTTTT. Translation: CAISESGGWELFF. The chain employs TRBV10-3 and TRBJ2-2, with no clear D. The ends were cut back, 0 bases at V and 9 bases at J, with 8 bases in the middle. The CDR3 length is 13 residues. Germline V CDR1 and CDR2: ENHRY, SYGVKD.